A single sample gave rise to the 7 T cell receptor beta chains below, sequenced in a study of T cells in Graves' hyperthyroidism and ophthalmopathy (dated by TCRdb to between 2018 and 2021). Library preparation was by multiplex PCR. Data came from an Illumina HiSeq 2000. The TCR beta CDR3 regions were amplified from RNA transcripts. A first-round RT-PCR of the TCR CDR3 used the HTBI primer set with the Qiagen OneStep RT-PCR kit. In-frame beta chains were kept once TCRdb had trimmed the public reads at Q25 with fastp and called clones with MiXCR. Each CDR3 protein gets just one entry, which takes the most common genes and DNA from the rows behind it. The sample has a few hundred thousand distinct CDR3 sequences on record, just under 15% of them singletons. The ten largest clonotypes hold around a third of the sample. Sequenced sample: blood. These receptors were obtained from a woman under 40 with Graves' hyperthyroidism.

This clonotype was picked up many times. CDR3 in amino acids: CASSEALKLEAFF. DNA for the CDR3: TGTGCCAGCAGTGAAGCCCTTAAGCTTGAAGCTTTCTTT. V and J are TRBV2 and TRBJ1-1; no firm D call. CDR1 and CDR2 from the germline V gene are SNHLY and FYNNEI. The length of the CDR3 is 13 residues. V shed 0 bases and J shed 7 bases, with 9 bases lying between them.

The chain links TRBV3-1 to TRBJ1-5; D is possibly TRBD1 (5 bases). Trimming removed 2 bases at V and 4 bases at J, with 24 bases between. Per germline, CDR1 LGHDT and CDR2 YNNKEL (reference sequence). The CDR3 totals 19 residues. The CDR3 region has the DNA TGTGCCAGCAGCCAAAGGGAGGGAGGGGTCAGGCCCCTAAATCAGCCCCAGCATTTT. Amino acid sequence: CASSQREGGVRPLNQPQHF.

V usage is TRBV19 and J usage is TRBJ2-1, with 13 nucleotides matching TRBD2. Germline assignment: CDR1 LNHDA and CDR2 SQIVND (reference sequence). V shed 6 bases and J 9 bases; nucleotides not matched to a gene: 8. This CDR3 is built from 15 residues. The CDR3 here is CASSEWGTSGIEQFF. The CDR3 nucleotides read TGTGCCAGTAGCGAGTGGGGGACTAGCGGGATTGAGCAGTTCTTC.

This clonotype was detected only a few times. The CDR3: CSARELSGRAHEQYF. Written as DNA, the CDR3 is TGCAGTGCTAGAGAGCTAAGCGGGAGGGCCCACGAGCAGTACTTC. The rearrangement joins TRBV20-1 to TRBJ2-7; 10 bases fit TRBD2. The CDR3 has 15 residues. CDR1 and CDR2 from the germline V gene are DFQATT and SNEGSKA (reference sequence). V trimming: 0 bases; J trimming: 5 bases; junction bases outside the gene matches: 7.

This clonotype has at least ten counts. This chain connects TRBV11-3 to TRBJ2-3, with 8 bases fitting TRBD2. The ends lost 5 bases at V and 6 bases at J; junction bases unmatched: 13. This CDR3 region has 16 residues. CDR1 is SGHNT, CDR2 YENEEA, per germline. This chain's CDR3 is CASSRGESGRKDTQYF. Written as DNA, the CDR3 is TGTGCCAGCAGCCGCGGAGAGAGCGGGAGAAAGGATACGCAGTATTTT.

A few counts support this clonotype. The rearrangement joins TRBV7-8 to TRBJ2-4; 10 nucleotides match TRBD2. In germline, CDR1 is SGHVS, CDR2 FQNEAQ. J lost 5 bases, V lost 2 bases, and 15 bases had no gene match. The CDR3 has 19 amino acids. CDR3 residues: CASSLTILAGTNLENIQYF. The CDR3 nucleotides are TGTGCCAGCAGCTTAACCATACTAGCGGGGACAAATTTGGAAAACATTCAGTACTTC.

This clonotype has at least ten counts. The chain uses TRBV18 and TRBJ1-2; tentative D call: TRBD1 (6 bases). The germline gives CDR1 KGHSH, CDR2 LQKENI. The CDR3 runs to 14 residues. V was shortened by 2 bases and J by 4 bases, with 11 bases between the two germline ends. CDR3 bases: TGTGCCAGCTCACCATCCGGGACAATCTATGGCTACACCTTC. Its protein is CASSPSGTIYGYTF.